This T cell receptor (beta chain) was identified during a study of T-cell reconstitution after alpha-beta-depleted transplantation in children. As it was prepared, the TCRbeta library received unique molecular identifiers. MiXCR, run by TCRdb on the PCR reads, gives a single entry per CDR3 protein. Altogether some 250,000 distinct CDR3 sequences are present, approximately 12% being singletons, with the ten largest covering around 3%. This clonotype was detected only a few times. CDR1 SQVTM and CDR2 ANQGSEA come from the germline V gene. This CDR3 comprises 13 residues. V lost 5 bases, J lost 1 base, and 4 bases stayed unmatched.

The chain employs TRBV29-1 and TRBJ2-7; 8 bases line up with TRBD1. The sequence was obtained from a human donor who donated a stem cell graft to a child with acute lymphoblastic leukemia. The source was PBMCs from the stem cell graft donor, collected from the stem cell graft. CDR3 sequence (DNA): TGCAGCGTTACAGGGGGAGAGTCCTACGAGCAGTACTTC. As protein: CSVTGGESYEQYF.